This T cell receptor beta chain was sequenced during a study of patients and donors after allogeneic stem cell transplantation. The germline CDR1 and CDR2 sequences are MGHDK and SYGVNS. The CDR3 spans 18 residues. The V segment lost 4 bases and the J segment 1 base; nucleotides outside the gene matches: 6. TCRdb processed the RT-PCR reads anew with MiXCR; each CDR3 protein has one entry. The sample includes 900,000 to 1,000,000 distinct CDR3 sequences, roughly 18% seen only once; the top ten take 5.5% to 6.5%. The material sequenced was blood, either unsorted or a sorted T cell fraction (not recorded which). This chain links TRBV25-1 with TRBJ2-1, with TRBD2 identical over 14 bases. This clonotype was obtained from a human donor who was either an allogeneic HSCT recipient or a stem cell or donor lymphocyte infusion donor (not recorded which). It is not recorded whose cells these are; they may come from a transplant donor. The CDR3 bases are TGTGCCAGCAGTGGACTAGCGGGAGGGCCTCGTTCCTACAATGAGCAGTTCTTC. It specifies CASSGLAGGPRSYNEQFF.